Detailed here is one T cell receptor beta chain. Its antigen remains unidentified. The source of the sample is a study of cytomegalovirus exposure and HLA in healthy donors. The CDR3 has 15 residues. J gave up 2 bases and V 1 base, and 4 bases lay outside the gene matches. CDR1 is MDHEN and CDR2 is SYDVKM in the germline V gene. Study results and caveats: Clonal expansion, a later analysis showed, was greater in HLA-associated TCR beta chains than in equally common others. As a later analysis showed, a missense DCLRE1C variant was linked to trimming of TCR beta V- and J-genes. Several V segments, TRBV6-2 and TRBV6-3 among them, could not be told apart and were dropped. Most TCRs appeared rarely, but some public TCRs recurred in many donors.

The primer mix had 60 Vbeta and 13 Jbeta primers. Profiled with immunoSEQ multiplex PCR; TCRdb holds only in-frame clones, not every one. This table has about 160,000 clones, roughly 80% appearing once. The rearrangement links TRBV28 to TRBJ2-7; 8 bases are a match to TRBD1. This TCR was recovered from a man aged 25-45 years in good health and CMV-seronegative. The sample consisted of PBMCs. CDR3 region: CASSLLQGAPYEQYF. The CDR3 bases are TGTGCCAGCAGTTTATTGCAGGGGGCCCCCTACGAGCAGTACTTC.